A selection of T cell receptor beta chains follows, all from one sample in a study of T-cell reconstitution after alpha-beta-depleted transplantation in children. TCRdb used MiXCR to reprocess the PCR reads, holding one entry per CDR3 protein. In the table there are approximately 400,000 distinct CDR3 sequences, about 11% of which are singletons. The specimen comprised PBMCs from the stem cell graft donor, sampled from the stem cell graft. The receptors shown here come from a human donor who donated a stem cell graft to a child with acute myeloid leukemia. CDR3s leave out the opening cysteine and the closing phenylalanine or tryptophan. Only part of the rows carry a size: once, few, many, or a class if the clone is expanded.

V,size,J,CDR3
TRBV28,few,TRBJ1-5,ASSPHSGTGHQPQH
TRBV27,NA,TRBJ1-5,ASSPSPYSNQPQH
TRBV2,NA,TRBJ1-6,ASRSGQGISPLH
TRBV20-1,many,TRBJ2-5,SALFTGGEETQY
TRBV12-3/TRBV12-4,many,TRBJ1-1,ASSDLWTKTGIH
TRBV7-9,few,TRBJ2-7,ASSKEGTGYEEQY
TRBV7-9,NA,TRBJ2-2,ASSSFGGRTGELF
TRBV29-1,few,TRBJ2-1,SAMRRDNEQF
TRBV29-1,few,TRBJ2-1,SVEDSEDQSPDEQF
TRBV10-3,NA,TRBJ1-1,AISATGDGDTEAF
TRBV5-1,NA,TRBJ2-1,ASSLGDPGDEQF
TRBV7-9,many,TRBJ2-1,ASSLEGGDKEQF
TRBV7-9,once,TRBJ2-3,ASSTRQGPDTQY
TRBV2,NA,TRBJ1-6,ASILTTYNSPLH
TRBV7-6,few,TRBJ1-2,ASSLGQGADGYT
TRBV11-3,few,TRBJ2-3,ASSLRTSGTTDTQY
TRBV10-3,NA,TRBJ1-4,AIRGTGGEKLF
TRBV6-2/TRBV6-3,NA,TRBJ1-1,ASSYIRGLAEAF
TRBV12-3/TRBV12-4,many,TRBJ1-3,ASSPRQGPLSGNTIY
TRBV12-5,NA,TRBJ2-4,ASGLGAAPKNIQY
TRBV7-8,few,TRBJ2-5,ASSLAGMKTQY
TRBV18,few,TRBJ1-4,ASSIRSREKLF
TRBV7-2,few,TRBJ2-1,ASSLARTSGAYNEQF
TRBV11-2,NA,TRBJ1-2,ASSLDLSGGNYGYT
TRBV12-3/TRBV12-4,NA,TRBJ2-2,ASSWLADGGELF
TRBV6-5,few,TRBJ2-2,ASSYSSGRTTGELF
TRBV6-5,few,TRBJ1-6,ASSLGRSPLH
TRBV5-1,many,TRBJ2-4,ASSYTGTGNIQY
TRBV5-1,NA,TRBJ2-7,ASTLGQDRYEQY
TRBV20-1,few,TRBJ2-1,SARRGGGYNEQF
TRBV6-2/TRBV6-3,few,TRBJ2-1,ASSSDARGGYLYNEQF
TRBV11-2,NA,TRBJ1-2,ASSLEYRMGYT
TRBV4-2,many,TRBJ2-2,ASSVELAGVTGELF
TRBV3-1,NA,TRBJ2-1,ASSQDASGYNEQF
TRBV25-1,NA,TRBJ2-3,ASMGQNTDTQY
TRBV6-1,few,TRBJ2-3,ASSRLGYEPTDTQY
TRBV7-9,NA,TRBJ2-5,ASSLGLATETQY
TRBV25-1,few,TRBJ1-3,ASGGDRVGNTIY
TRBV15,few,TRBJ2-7,ATSKTLSYEQY
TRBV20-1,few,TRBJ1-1,SAAPGQGLGTEAF
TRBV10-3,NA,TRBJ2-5,AISAGTRPPETQY
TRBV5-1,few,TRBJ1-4,ASSWAGDRAEKLF
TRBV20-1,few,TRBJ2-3,SARDLQGGDTQY